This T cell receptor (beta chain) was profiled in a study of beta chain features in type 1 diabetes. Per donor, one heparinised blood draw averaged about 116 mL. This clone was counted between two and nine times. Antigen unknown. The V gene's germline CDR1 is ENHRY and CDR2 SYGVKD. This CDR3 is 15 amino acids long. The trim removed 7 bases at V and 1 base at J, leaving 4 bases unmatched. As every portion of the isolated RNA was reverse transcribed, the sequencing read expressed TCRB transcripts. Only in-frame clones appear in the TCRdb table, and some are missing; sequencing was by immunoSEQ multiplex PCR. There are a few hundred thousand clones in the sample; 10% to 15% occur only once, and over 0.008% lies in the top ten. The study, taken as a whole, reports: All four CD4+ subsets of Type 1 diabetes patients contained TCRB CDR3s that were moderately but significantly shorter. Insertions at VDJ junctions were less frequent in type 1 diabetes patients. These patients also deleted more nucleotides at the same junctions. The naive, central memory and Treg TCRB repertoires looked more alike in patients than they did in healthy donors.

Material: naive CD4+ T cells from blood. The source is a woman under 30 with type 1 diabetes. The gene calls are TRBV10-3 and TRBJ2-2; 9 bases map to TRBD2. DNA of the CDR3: TGTGCCATCAAGCGGGGGGCCCTGAACACCGGGGAGCTGTTTTTT. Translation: CAIKRGALNTGELFF.